This entry concerns a single TCR beta chain. Donors in Cohort 3 who had recovered were those with two negative PCRs, healthcare professional clearance, or resolution of their symptoms. Produced via immunoSEQ multiplex PCR; TCRdb's table is partial and in-frame only. The sample contains roughly 200,000 clones, 85% to 90% of which appear only once. The data derive from a study of blood T cell repertoires in COVID-19. Study-wide context: Collection of acute and convalescent COVID-19 samples took place in the United States, Italy and Spain. PBMCs, B-cell-depleted T cells, or T cells were the source of the cDNA or gDNA that made up the material.

V was trimmed by 2 bases and J by 3 bases, leaving 3 bases between them. The CDR3 extends over 12 amino acids. CDR1 is MNHEY and CDR2 is SVGAGI in the germline V gene. The J gene is TRBJ2-3, the V gene TRBV6-5; D call uncertain. The sample consisted of PBMCs or T cells enriched from blood (not recorded which). This sequence was found in a man aged 30-40 years who had recovered from COVID-19. In nucleotides, the CDR3 is TGTGCCAGCAGTTACCAGACAGATACGCAGTATTTT. It encodes CASSYQTDTQYF.